This T cell receptor (beta chain) emerged from a study of Graves' ophthalmopathy and Graves' hyperthyroidism. Study-wide results and caveats: At 70.59% sensitivity and approximately 78% specificity, the model predicted progression of the ophthalmopathy.

Worth noting for this clonotype: What it binds is unknown.

Amplification of the TCR beta CDR3 regions used RNA transcripts (as template). Second-round multiplex PCR followed a first-round RT-PCR using HTBI primers. A single record per CDR3 protein comes from TCRdb applying MiXCR to the multiplex PCR reads. The sample has around 1,200,000 distinct CDR3 sequences, 35% to 45% seen once. CDR1 is SQVTM, CDR2 ANQGSEA, per germline. The CDR3 covers 14 residues. Excluded: other autoimmune disease, uncontrolled infection, pregnancy or lactation. The TCR sequence derives from an adult man with Graves' hyperthyroidism. The V and J genes are TRBV29-1 and TRBJ2-5; D is possibly TRBD1 (6 bases). Sequencing was performed on peripheral blood or thyroid tissue (not recorded which). CDR3 sequence reads: CRSKPGVIQETQYF. In DNA, the CDR3 is TGCAGGAGTAAGCCAGGGGTGATTCAAGAGACCCAGTACTTC.